Reported below is one T cell receptor beta chain. The specificity of this receptor is unknown. Per-nucleotide qualities are absent, and no much larger clonotype sits a single base away. The entire isolated RNA was reverse transcribed using the High Capacity cDNA Reverse Transcription Kit, and thus expressed TCRB transcripts were sequenced. Deep immunoSEQ sequencing was performed on naive, central memory and regulatory T cell samples, with an average of roughly 3.6 million total reads per sample. Sorted cells were lysed in RLT buffer and RNA was extracted with DNase-treated RNeasy Micro or Mini kits, depending on cell number. Each cell subset was processed separately to prevent cross-contamination, with patient and healthy donor samples processed together. Using the immunoSEQ multiplex PCR, TCRB sequences were amplified from cDNA into 87-bp fragments spanning the CDR3 region. Sequencing of the amplicons was performed on the Illumina HiSeq platform. On the authors' methods: Synthetic template baselines were used to correct PCR bias computationally, reads within Hamming distance 2 were collapsed together, and singletons that could not be merged were discarded. Reads were aligned to IMGT to assign V, D and J genes, CDR3 length, and insertions or deletions at six rearrangement sites. Clonotype counts were normalized to sorted cell number within each subset before computing true diversity and Gini coefficients with the tcR R package. The overlap coefficient, calculated on TCRB nucleotide sequences, was used to measure repertoire sharing. As a proxy for the pre-selection repertoire, out-of-frame TCRB sequences from naive cells were analyzed. The table comes from immuneACCESS by way of TCRdb, which keeps in-frame sequences with V and J called. Part of the clones is missing from these tables; in studies checked, under half for an unresolved V gene and the rest for unknown reasons. V and J calls and clone size are those listed in that table; D and trimming were worked out from the DNA. The sample table lists about 250,000 clones, 13% to 15% of them with a count of one. The ten largest clones represent more than 0.025% of the sample.

The source of the sample is a study of beta chain features in type 1 diabetes listed by TCRdb under 2018. Describing the broader study: Mean age, gender distribution, total cell number and subset yield were not different between patients and healthy donors. Across all samples, around 99 million sorted cells were examined, and cell number per subset correlated strongly with RNA yield. In the study, recently diagnosed type 1 diabetes patients and matched healthy donors were compared on the TCRB repertoires of their sorted circulating CD4+ T cell subsets. Whereas all 28 donors provided naive and central memory subsets, regulatory and stem cell-like memory subsets were isolated from just 8 patients and about 8 healthy donors. Overall study results and their limits: Fewer insertions and more nucleotide deletions at VDJ recombination sites were observed in patients with type 1 diabetes, implying thymic rearrangement abnormalities. Because the HLA sub-analyses included only small numbers of individuals, any influence of HLA type on TCRB rearrangement was left unresolved. A moderate but significant shortening of TCRB CDR3 length was observed in type 1 diabetes patients in all four CD4+ subsets. Because cDNA was sequenced instead of genomic DNA, activated cells with high expression could be over-represented, although the groups did not differ in activation or CD3 levels. Naive, central memory and regulatory TCRB repertoires appeared more similar among patients than among healthy donors. PCR might favor shorter templates, but patient and control samples were amplified and corrected together, so any skew would affect both groups equally.

The V end gives up 5 bases and the J end 0 bases, leaving 15 bases in the junction not matched to a gene. There are 18 amino acids in the CDR3, from cysteine to phenylalanine inclusive. Here the CDR3 DNA is all that survives: 54 bases in frame from base 1. CDR1 and CDR2 (SEHNR, FQNEAQ) derive from the germline V gene (reference sequence). Each donor gave one peripheral blood draw, averaging approximately 110 mL, which was collected into heparinised tubes. A BD FACSAria II was used to sort naive, central memory, regulatory and stem cell-like memory CD4+ T cells with a panel that included CD45RO, CCR7, CD25, CD127, CD95 and CD27. Every sorted population had a purity above 98%. PBMCs were isolated immediately by Lymphoprep density gradient centrifugation and stained directly without culture. So that batch effects would be minimized, each experiment stained and sorted samples in pairs, pairing one healthy donor with one patient.

The chain is encoded by TRBV7-9 joined to TRBJ2-7; 8 junctional bases match TRBD1. The receptor comes from a woman in her thirties or forties in good health. Sequencing used naive CD4+ T cells from blood. The cell subset or site label of this sample denotes: true naive CD4+ T cells. Here the CDR3 is given as CASSPPPGQGPSSYEQYF. The sequenced DNA is TGTGCCAGCAGCCCCCCCCCAGGACAGGGTCCAAGCTCCTACGAGCAGTACTTC.